Listed below are T cell receptor beta chains from one sample, sequenced in a study of CD8 T cells in ankylosing spondylitis. TCRdb redid the calling of the 5' RACE reads with MiXCR, one entry per CDR3 protein. Here the sample spans approximately 100,000 distinct CDR3 sequences, about 8.3% being singletons. The sequenced sample was blood, either unsorted or a sorted T cell fraction (not recorded which). These receptors originate from a male donor with ankylosing spondylitis or in good health (not recorded which). Both conserved end residues are part of each CDR3. Each record gives: CDR3 protein, V gene, J gene, D gene. D genes are given only for firm matches.

cdr3_aa: CASSQGTIYGYTF
v_call: TRBV7-6
j_call: TRBJ1-2
d_call: -

cdr3_aa: CASSEWTGRDTGGLFF
v_call: TRBV25-1
j_call: TRBJ2-2
d_call: -

cdr3_aa: CASSLVSPQETQYF
v_call: TRBV7-2
j_call: TRBJ2-5
d_call: -

cdr3_aa: CSAGGVGALVDTQYF
v_call: TRBV20-1
j_call: TRBJ2-3
d_call: -

cdr3_aa: CASSVGSDTQYF
v_call: TRBV9
j_call: TRBJ2-3
d_call: -

cdr3_aa: CASSYSQPGGLTDTQYF
v_call: TRBV6-2/TRBV6-3
j_call: TRBJ2-3
d_call: -

cdr3_aa: CASSLLDGTDTQYF
v_call: TRBV11-2
j_call: TRBJ2-3
d_call: -

cdr3_aa: CASSLIEARGADRTGELFF
v_call: TRBV11-1
j_call: TRBJ2-2
d_call: -

cdr3_aa: CASSRRLAGYYNEQFF
v_call: TRBV7-2
j_call: TRBJ2-1
d_call: TRBD2

cdr3_aa: CASGTWQGLSSLAKNIQYF
v_call: TRBV6-4
j_call: TRBJ2-4
d_call: -

cdr3_aa: CASGPLGLGAGNTIYF
v_call: TRBV12-5
j_call: TRBJ1-3
d_call: -

cdr3_aa: CASSLSGLWAPVLYF
v_call: TRBV5-6
j_call: TRBJ2-4
d_call: -

cdr3_aa: CSASPLGLAGTDTQYF
v_call: TRBV20-1
j_call: TRBJ2-3
d_call: TRBD2

cdr3_aa: CSAGDRSQETQYF
v_call: TRBV20-1
j_call: TRBJ2-5
d_call: TRBD1

cdr3_aa: CASSLVSRDIQYF
v_call: TRBV7-9
j_call: TRBJ2-4
d_call: -

cdr3_aa: CASCFVGGGKGLSNQPQHF
v_call: TRBV6-4
j_call: TRBJ1-5
d_call: -

cdr3_aa: CASSEQGFSGNTIYF
v_call: TRBV7-9
j_call: TRBJ1-3
d_call: -

cdr3_aa: CASSLTWDSSSYNEQFF
v_call: TRBV7-6
j_call: TRBJ2-1
d_call: -

cdr3_aa: CASSPARGFDHYGYTF
v_call: TRBV18
j_call: TRBJ1-2
d_call: -

cdr3_aa: CASSLAGGRHNEQFF
v_call: TRBV5-1
j_call: TRBJ2-1
d_call: TRBD2

cdr3_aa: CSARPPRTAKNIQYF
v_call: TRBV20-1
j_call: TRBJ2-4
d_call: -

cdr3_aa: CASSPLTGENTGELFF
v_call: TRBV7-8
j_call: TRBJ2-2
d_call: TRBD1

cdr3_aa: CASSPREAYNEQFF
v_call: TRBV19
j_call: TRBJ2-1
d_call: -

cdr3_aa: CASSPPGQKNIQYF
v_call: TRBV7-2
j_call: TRBJ2-4
d_call: TRBD1

cdr3_aa: CASSQGTSGQFF
v_call: TRBV14
j_call: TRBJ2-1
d_call: TRBD2

cdr3_aa: CASSLESSGRPYEQYF
v_call: TRBV12-3/TRBV12-4
j_call: TRBJ2-7
d_call: TRBD2

cdr3_aa: CASSLMIYTEAFF
v_call: TRBV12-3/TRBV12-4
j_call: TRBJ1-1
d_call: -

cdr3_aa: CSVPKTVDTGELFF
v_call: TRBV29-1
j_call: TRBJ2-2
d_call: -

cdr3_aa: CASSSGTHYGYTF
v_call: TRBV6-2/TRBV6-3
j_call: TRBJ1-2
d_call: -

cdr3_aa: CASSYAWGDSPLHF
v_call: TRBV6-5
j_call: TRBJ1-6
d_call: -

cdr3_aa: CASSFRGLQETQYF
v_call: TRBV12-3/TRBV12-4
j_call: TRBJ2-5
d_call: -

cdr3_aa: CASSRINQPQHF
v_call: TRBV7-9
j_call: TRBJ1-5
d_call: -

cdr3_aa: CASSRGNSGNTIYF
v_call: TRBV12-3/TRBV12-4
j_call: TRBJ1-3
d_call: -

cdr3_aa: CASSYAIPGQGSYEQYF
v_call: TRBV5-1
j_call: TRBJ2-7
d_call: TRBD1

cdr3_aa: CASSLTLSESLNEQFF
v_call: TRBV5-1
j_call: TRBJ2-1
d_call: -

cdr3_aa: CSVEDLVNYGYTF
v_call: TRBV29-1
j_call: TRBJ1-2
d_call: -

cdr3_aa: CSARVNFNSPLHF
v_call: TRBV20-1
j_call: TRBJ1-6
d_call: -

cdr3_aa: CASSSRDLLNEQFF
v_call: TRBV11-2
j_call: TRBJ2-1
d_call: -

cdr3_aa: CASSELEYNEQFF
v_call: TRBV19
j_call: TRBJ2-1
d_call: -

cdr3_aa: CASSQVSAGDNYGYTF
v_call: TRBV4-1
j_call: TRBJ1-2
d_call: -

cdr3_aa: CAINRGLGETQYF
v_call: TRBV15
j_call: TRBJ2-5
d_call: TRBD1

cdr3_aa: CASSRAPGQGTDTQYF
v_call: TRBV4-3
j_call: TRBJ2-3
d_call: TRBD1

cdr3_aa: CSATGPTAYNEQFF
v_call: TRBV20-1
j_call: TRBJ2-1
d_call: -

cdr3_aa: CASSFGEIRFF
v_call: TRBV5-1
j_call: TRBJ1-1
d_call: -

cdr3_aa: CASSQDRAVFYGYTF
v_call: TRBV4-3
j_call: TRBJ1-2
d_call: -

cdr3_aa: CFTGGPNYGYTF
v_call: TRBV6-2/TRBV6-3
j_call: TRBJ1-2
d_call: -

cdr3_aa: CASSLAPPGQGWEKLFF
v_call: TRBV7-2
j_call: TRBJ1-4
d_call: TRBD1

cdr3_aa: CASSQVLRGQGLADTQYF
v_call: TRBV4-3
j_call: TRBJ2-3
d_call: TRBD1

cdr3_aa: CASSLSLQGQETQYF
v_call: TRBV7-2
j_call: TRBJ2-5
d_call: TRBD1

cdr3_aa: CASSLEDPYEQYF
v_call: TRBV12-3/TRBV12-4
j_call: TRBJ2-7
d_call: -

cdr3_aa: CASSQDGPNPYNEQFF
v_call: TRBV4-2
j_call: TRBJ2-1
d_call: -

cdr3_aa: CASSYQPGLQETQYF
v_call: TRBV7-2
j_call: TRBJ2-5
d_call: -

cdr3_aa: CASSLLAAIIYGYTF
v_call: TRBV5-5
j_call: TRBJ1-2
d_call: -

cdr3_aa: CASGEGTNTGELFF
v_call: TRBV5-1
j_call: TRBJ2-2
d_call: TRBD2